These 11 T cell receptor beta chains share one sample of origin, sequenced in a study of blood T cell repertoires in COVID-19. Measured with immunoSEQ multiplex PCR; TCRdb has only the in-frame clones, and not every one. The sample has under 30,000 clones, approximately 96% seen once. Sequenced input: peripheral blood. The receptors were gathered from a human donor with active COVID-19. The donor label of this sample is uncertain.

V is TRBV5-4 and J is TRBJ1-2, with a possible D match to TRBD1 (5 bases). This CDR3 contains 15 residues. Trimming stripped 0 bases from V and 1 base from J, with 10 bases between. Germline assignment: CDR1 SGHNT and CDR2 YYREEE (reference sequence). CDR3 sequence reads: CASSLVARDNYGYTF. In nucleotides, the CDR3 is TGTGCCAGCAGCTTGGTTGCCAGGGATAACTATGGCTACACCTTC.

The rearrangement joins TRBV4-3 to TRBJ1-4; 7 bases align to TRBD1. This CDR3 spans 13 amino acids. In germline, CDR1 is LGHNA, CDR2 YSLEER. V lost 4 bases to trimming and J lost 10 bases; unmatched junction nucleotides: 6. In nucleotides, the CDR3 is TGCGCCAGCAGCCTTGACAGGGACCCAAAACTGTTTTTT. Encoded protein: CASSLDRDPKLFF.

Written as DNA, the CDR3 is TGCGCCAGCAGCTTGGATGGGACTCAATTCAATGAGCAGTTCTTC. This codes for CASSLDGTQFNEQFF. This chain links TRBV5-1 with TRBJ2-1; possibly TRBD2 for D (6 bases). Germline CDR1 and CDR2: SGHRS and YFSETQ. This CDR3 comprises 15 residues. Trimming pared 0 bases from V and 6 bases from J, leaving 13 bases between.

This clone was counted a few times. This chain links TRBV27 with TRBJ1-2, with TRBD1 identical over 7 bases. J lost 5 bases, V lost 2 bases, and 2 bases had no gene match. The CDR3 loop spans 13 amino acids. Germline V gene lookup returns CDR1 MNHEY and CDR2 SMNVEV (reference sequence). The CDR3 DNA is TGTGCCAGCAGTTTAGGGACAGCGTATGGCTACACCTTC. This gives the protein CASSLGTAYGYTF.

J is TRBJ2-3 and V is TRBV6-5; 9 bases match TRBD1. V shed 7 bases and J 6 bases; nucleotides not matched to a gene: 8. This CDR3 region has 14 residues. Germline V gene lookup returns CDR1 MNHEY and CDR2 SVGAGI. The CDR3 DNA sequence: TGTGCCAGCACCGCGGACAGGGGAGGGGATACGCAGTATTTT. This sequence encodes CASTADRGGDTQYF.

The V gene is TRBV18, the J gene TRBJ2-1; 13 bases match TRBD2. CDR1 is KGHSH, CDR2 LQKENI, per germline. The CDR3 runs to 14 residues. J lost 10 bases, V lost 5 bases, and 5 bases had no gene match. This CDR3 is CASSGLAGVQEQFF. The DNA for the CDR3 is TGTGCCAGCTCAGGACTAGCGGGAGTACAAGAGCAGTTCTTC.

The V and J genes are TRBV21-1 and TRBJ2-3; the table's TRBD1 call for D was not verified on the DNA. TRBV21-1 is shown as a pseudogene. This CDR3 is built from 18 residues. CDR3 region: CASGTQGGEGAPSDTQYF. The CDR3, as DNA: TGTGCCAGCGGAACACAGGGGGGAGAGGGGGCGCCGTCAGATACGCAGTATTTT.

The chain carries TRBV3-1 (or the pseudogene TRBV3-2) and TRBJ2-5; weak D call: TRBD2 (6 bases). Trimming stripped 2 bases from V and 5 bases from J, with 12 bases between. Germline V gene data show CDR1 as LGHDT and CDR2 as YNNKEL (reference sequence). This CDR3 region has 14 residues. The CDR3 sequence: CASSQPGGLETQYF. The CDR3, as DNA: TGTGCCAGCAGCCAACCTGGGGGGTTGGAGACCCAGTACTTC.

This clone has just one count. The genes are TRBV6-6 and TRBJ2-1, with D perhaps TRBD2 (6 bases). Trimming shortened V by 8 bases and J by 1 base, and 9 bases separated the two germline ends. Germline V gives CDR1 MNHNY, CDR2 SVGAGI (reference sequence). The CDR3 runs 13 residues. CDR3 protein: CASRGSSYNEQFF. The CDR3 bases are TGTGCCAGCCGGGGGAGTTCCTACAATGAGCAGTTCTTC.

The V and J genes are TRBV9 and TRBJ1-1; D not resolved. Trimming took 0 bases from V and 7 from J, leaving 4 bases between them. In germline, CDR1 is SGDLS, CDR2 YYNGEE. This CDR3 comprises 11 residues. The DNA for the CDR3 is TGTGCCAGCAGCGTAGGTAGTGAAGCTTTCTTT. Protein product: CASSVGSEAFF.

The chain couples TRBV5-4 to TRBJ1-5; D remains unclear. The CDR3 covers 13 residues. Germline CDR1 SGHNT, CDR2 YYREEE (reference sequence). Trimming took off 0 bases at V and 5 bases at J, with 6 bases between the two ends. The CDR3 here is CASSLDRDQPQHF. As DNA, the CDR3 is TGTGCCAGCAGCTTGGACAGAGATCAGCCCCAGCATTTT.